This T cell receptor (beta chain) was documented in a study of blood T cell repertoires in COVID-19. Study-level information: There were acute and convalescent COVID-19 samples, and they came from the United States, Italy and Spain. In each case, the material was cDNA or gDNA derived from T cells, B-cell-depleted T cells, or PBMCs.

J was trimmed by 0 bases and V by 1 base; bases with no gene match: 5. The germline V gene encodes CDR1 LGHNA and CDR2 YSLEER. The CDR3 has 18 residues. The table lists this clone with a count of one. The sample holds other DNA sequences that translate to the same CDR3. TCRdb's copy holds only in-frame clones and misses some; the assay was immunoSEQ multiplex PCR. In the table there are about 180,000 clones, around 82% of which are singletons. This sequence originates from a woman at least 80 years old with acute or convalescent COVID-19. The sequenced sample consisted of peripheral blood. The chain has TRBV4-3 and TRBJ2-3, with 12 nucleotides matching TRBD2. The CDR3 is CASSQGLAGGTSTDTQYF. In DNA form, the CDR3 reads TGCGCCAGCAGCCAAGGGCTAGCGGGGGGGACTAGCACAGATACGCAGTATTTT.